This T cell receptor (beta chain) emerged from a study of T cell changes during pregnancy in multiple sclerosis. Sequenced by immunoSEQ multiplex PCR; TCRdb stores in-frame clones only, minus some. This table has about 80,000 clones, about 91% appearing once. Trimming removed 0 bases from V and 12 bases from J; junction bases left unmatched: 9. The CDR3 extends over 16 amino acids. Per the germline V gene, CDR1 is LGHNA and CDR2 is YNFKEQ. This rearrangement joins TRBV4-2 to TRBJ2-1; 12 nucleotides agree with TRBD2. Sequenced here: peripheral blood, sampled before pregnancy. This TCR came from a female donor with multiple sclerosis, enrolled in a pregnancy study. The CDR3 loop reads CASSQDWTSGVGRQFF. CDR3 sequence (DNA): TGTGCCAGCAGCCAAGACTGGACTAGCGGGGTGGGTAGGCAGTTCTTC.